The 21 T cell receptor beta chains reported below all come from one sample, sequenced in a study of TIL therapy for anti-PD-1-resistant metastatic lung cancer. The libraries were made with immunoSEQ v3. Sequencing used immunoSEQ multiplex PCR; TCRdb keeps in-frame clones, though not all of them. Of approximately 53,000 clones listed, 79% are singletons. Documented time point: pre-treatment sample, taken before nivolumab and TIL therapy. The specimen comprised blood, sampled at baseline. The receptors here all came from a woman aged 30 to 85 with non-small cell lung cancer.

The rearrangement links TRBV5-6 to TRBJ2-3, with 7 positions matching TRBD2. This CDR3 is built from 16 residues. V dropped 0 bases and J dropped 3; count of bases not matched to a gene: 7. Germline CDR1 and CDR2: SGHDT and YYEEEE. The CDR3 region has the DNA TGTGCCAGCAGCTTGGCCGTCACAGCGGGAACAGATACGCAGTATTTT. It is translated as CASSLAVTAGTDTQYF.

This chain uses TRBV7-8 with TRBJ1-2, with no clear D. Germline-derived CDR1 and CDR2 are SGHVS and FQNEAQ. The CDR3 extends over 17 amino acids. V was cut by 0 bases and J by 1 base, with 15 bases left in between. Here the CDR3 reads CASSLAGSLWSNYGYTF. The CDR3 DNA follows: TGTGCCAGCAGCTTAGCAGGGTCCCTTTGGAGTAACTATGGCTACACCTTC. The full variable domain, completed using reference TRBV7-8 and TRBJ1-2, is GAGVSQSPRYKVAKRGQDVALRCDPISGHVSLFWYQQALGQGPEFLTYFQNEAQLDKSGLPSDRFFAERPEGSVSTLKIQRTQQEDSAVYLCASSLAGSLWSNYGYTFGSGTRLTVV.

This clone showed up just a few times. V usage is TRBV5-4 and J usage is TRBJ2-2, with unresolved D. CDR1 is SGHNT and CDR2 is YYREEE in the germline V gene (reference sequence). The CDR3 spans 12 residues. Trimming stripped 3 bases from V and 5 bases from J, with 5 bases between. The CDR3 nucleotides read TGTGCCAGCAGCTGGGATACCGGGGAGCTGTTTTTT. Its translation: CASSWDTGELFF.

The CDR3 is CASSTVKGARTEAFF. CDR3 coding DNA: TGTGCCAGTAGCACAGTGAAGGGGGCGAGAACTGAAGCTTTCTTT. The J gene is TRBJ1-1, the V gene TRBV19; 7 bases agree with TRBD1. V trimming: 6 bases; J trimming: 5 bases; junction bases outside the gene matches: 12. The CDR3 covers 15 residues. The germline V gene has CDR1 LNHDA and CDR2 SQIVND (reference sequence).

The chain employs TRBV6-1 and TRBJ2-7; 14 bases line up with TRBD2. The ends lost 6 bases at V and 3 bases at J; junction bases unmatched: 1. The germline V gene encodes CDR1 MNHNS and CDR2 SASEGT. There are 14 residues in the CDR3. CDR3 coding DNA: TGTGCCAGCAGGGGACTAGCGGGAGACTACGAGCAGTACTTC. This encodes CASRGLAGDYEQYF.

The gene calls are TRBV2 and TRBJ2-1; D perhaps matches TRBD2 (6 bases). The V and J ends lost 6 bases and 0 bases respectively, with 12 bases between them. Per the germline V gene, CDR1 is SNHLY and CDR2 is FYNNEI. The CDR3 contains 15 residues. CDR3 coding DNA: TGTGCCAGCAGGGTCGGGACTCTCTCCTACAATGAGCAGTTCTTC. It yields the protein CASRVGTLSYNEQFF.

The J gene is TRBJ2-7, the V gene TRBV27; 7 nucleotides align to TRBD2. CDR3 length: 15 amino acids. V shed 5 bases, J shed 5 bases, and the junction held 12 bases outside the gene matches. The germline V gene has CDR1 MNHEY and CDR2 SMNVEV (reference sequence). The CDR3 bases are TGTGCCAGCAGTCGCGGACTAGTGGATAACCACGAGCAGTACTTC. This gives the protein CASSRGLVDNHEQYF.

This clone was detected once. CDR3 amino acids: CASSPGHLNTEAFF. The CDR3 nucleotides read TGTGCCAGCAGTCCGGGACACCTGAACACTGAAGCTTTCTTT. The rearrangement uses TRBV28 and TRBJ1-1; tentative D call: TRBD1 (6 bases). The CDR3 is made up of 14 amino acids. V shed 5 bases and J shed 0 bases, with 10 bases lying between them. Germline CDR1 MDHEN, CDR2 SYDVKM.

V and J are TRBV7-2 and TRBJ1-3; the match to TRBD1 covers 8 bases. Per the germline V gene, CDR1 is SGHTA and CDR2 is FQGNSA. This CDR3 has 17 amino acids. V was clipped by 2 bases and J by 2 bases; unmatched bases: 8. The CDR3 loop is CASSLILQGAAGNTIYF. The CDR3 nucleotides are TGTGCCAGCAGCTTAATACTTCAGGGGGCGGCTGGAAACACCATATATTTT.

The V call is TRBV28, the J call TRBJ2-2; 9 bases align to TRBD1. J lost 6 bases, V lost 10 bases, and 12 bases had no gene match. CDR1 is MDHEN, CDR2 SYDVKM, per germline. This CDR3 comprises 15 residues. In DNA form, the CDR3 reads TGTGCCACCTTGCCAGGGGGACAGGGCGCCGGGGAGCTGTTTTTT. It yields the protein CATLPGGQGAGELFF. Looking up the rest from reference TRBV28 and TRBJ2-2 gives the full variable domain: DVKVTQSSRYLVKRTGEKVFLECVQDMDHENMFWYRQDPGLGLRLIYFSYDVKMKEKGDIPEGYSVSREKKERFSLILESASTNQTSMYLCATLPGGQGAGELFFGEGSRLTVL.

This clone was seen only once. The chain joins TRBV19 to TRBJ1-4, with D unclear. Germline CDR1 LNHDA, CDR2 SQIVND (reference sequence). The CDR3 has 13 residues. Trimming took 5 bases from V and 10 from J, leaving 14 bases between them. CDR3 in amino acids: CASSETVAVKLFF. Here the CDR3 DNA reads TGTGCCAGTAGTGAAACAGTGGCGGTAAAACTGTTTTTT. The full variable domain, its missing parts supplied by reference TRBV19 and TRBJ1-4, is DGGITQSPKYLFRKEGQNVTLSCEQNLNHDAMYWYRQDPGQGLRLIYYSQIVNDFQKGDIAEGYSVSREKKESFPLTVTSAQKNPTAFYLCASSETVAVKLFFGSGTQLSVL.

This clone is a singleton in its sample. The genes are TRBV4-2 and TRBJ2-2, with 8 bases identical to TRBD1. J lost 4 bases, V lost 0 bases, and 7 bases had no gene match. Looked up from germline, CDR1 is LGHNA and CDR2 is YNFKEQ. The CDR3 is 17 amino acids. The CDR3, as DNA: TGTGCCAGCAGCCAAGATAGTCGGACAGGGTCCACCGGGGAGCTGTTTTTT. Translation gives CASSQDSRTGSTGELFF.

V and J are TRBV11-2 and TRBJ2-7; 11 bases agree with TRBD2. Germline assignment: CDR1 SGHAT and CDR2 FQNNGV. The CDR3 has 15 residues. Trimming removed 4 bases from V and 4 bases from J; junction bases left unmatched: 6. CDR3 nucleotide sequence: TGTGCCAGCAGCTCGGACGGGACTAGCGGATACGAGCAGTACTTC. Its translation is CASSSDGTSGYEQYF.

The chain joins TRBV4-3 to TRBJ1-5; D ambiguous. This CDR3 has 16 residues. CDR1 is LGHNA and CDR2 is YSLEER in the germline V gene. Trimming shortened V by 0 bases and J by 3 bases, and 12 bases separated the two germline ends. CDR3 residues: CASSQDRRRHNQPQHF. The DNA for the CDR3 is TGCGCCAGCAGCCAAGATCGGAGGCGCCACAATCAGCCCCAGCATTTT.

This chain links TRBV7-9 with TRBJ1-2; 8 bases are shared with TRBD1. The CDR3 sequence is 12 residues long. Germline-derived CDR1 and CDR2 are SEHNR and FQNEAQ (reference sequence). V shed 5 bases and J 7 bases; nucleotides not matched to a gene: 3. The DNA of the CDR3 is TGTGCCAGCAGCACGACAGGGGTTGGCTACACCTTC. It yields the protein CASSTTGVGYTF.

The chain carries TRBV6-5 and TRBJ1-1; tentatively, D is TRBD1 (5 bases). V lost 5 bases and J 1 base, leaving 14 bases between the germline ends. The CDR3 consists of 15 residues. Per the germline V gene, CDR1 is MNHEY and CDR2 is SVGAGI. CDR3 coding DNA: TGTGCCAGCAGTGCAATTCAGGGAAGGAACACTGAAGCTTTCTTT. It specifies CASSAIQGRNTEAFF.

This clone has more than one count but fewer than ten. J is TRBJ2-2 and V is TRBV18; D is possibly TRBD1 (5 bases). Germline-derived CDR1 and CDR2 are KGHSH and LQKENI. This CDR3 has 13 residues. V dropped 4 bases and J dropped 4 bases, with 7 bases sitting between them. Here the CDR3 DNA reads TGTGCCAGCTCACTTGGGGCCACCGGGGAGCTGTTTTTT. It yields the protein CASSLGATGELFF.

The chain couples TRBV7-2 to TRBJ2-1; 8 bases agree with TRBD2. V lost 2 bases, J lost 8 bases, and 11 bases stayed unmatched. CDR1 SGHTA and CDR2 FQGNSA come from the germline V gene. CDR3 length: 16 residues. The DNA for the CDR3 is TGTGCCAGCAGCTTATATACGGGAGGGCCGACGGATGAGCAGTTCTTC. Its translation: CASSLYTGGPTDEQFF.

This chain uses TRBV6-4 with TRBJ1-3; tentative D call: TRBD1 (5 bases). The CDR3 contains 10 residues. CDR1 and CDR2 from the germline V gene are MRHNA and SNTAGT. CDR3 in amino acids: CLGGEYTIYF. CDR3 coding DNA: TGTTTGGGGGGAGAATACACCATATATTTT.

The chain links TRBV4-2 to TRBJ2-1; 10 positions agree with TRBD1. The V and J ends lost 4 bases and 7 bases, in that order; junction bases with no gene match: 7. Germline V lookup: CDR1 LGHNA, CDR2 YNFKEQ. CDR3 size: 15 residues. In nucleotides, the CDR3 is TGTGCCAGCAGCCCCCGGGACAGGGGTGAAAATGAGCAGTTCTTC. The encoded protein is CASSPRDRGENEQFF.

The sample holds one count of this clone. The chain has TRBV5-4 and TRBJ2-7; 10 nucleotides line up with TRBD2. Germline loops: CDR1 SGHNT, CDR2 YYREEE (reference sequence). This CDR3 contains 15 residues. Germline trimming cut 4 bases from V and 4 bases from J; bases unmatched to any gene: 8. CDR3 DNA: TGTGCCAGCAGCCCGGCCGGGACTAGCGTATACGAGCAGTACTTC. Its protein product is CASSPAGTSVYEQYF.